This T cell receptor (beta chain) is from a study of immune characteristics of hereditary and idiopathic chronic pancreatitis. The CDR3 is made up of 11 amino acids. CDR1 GTSNPN and CDR2 SVGIG come from the germline V gene (reference sequence). V lost 1 base and J lost 7, with 5 bases in between. The pancreas tissue came from patients undergoing total pancreatectomy with islet autotransplantation. Assay: immunoSEQ multiplex PCR; the TCRdb copy retains only in-frame clones and omits some. The table shows about 14,000 clones, with around 67% occurring only once. Input material: pancreas tissue with hereditary chronic pancreatitis. This TCR came from a human donor with chronic pancreatitis. The rearrangement uses TRBV30 and TRBJ2-1; D is unresolved. CDR3 in amino acids: CAWSGYNEQFF. In DNA form, the CDR3 reads TGTGCCTGGAGTGGTTATAATGAGCAGTTCTTC.